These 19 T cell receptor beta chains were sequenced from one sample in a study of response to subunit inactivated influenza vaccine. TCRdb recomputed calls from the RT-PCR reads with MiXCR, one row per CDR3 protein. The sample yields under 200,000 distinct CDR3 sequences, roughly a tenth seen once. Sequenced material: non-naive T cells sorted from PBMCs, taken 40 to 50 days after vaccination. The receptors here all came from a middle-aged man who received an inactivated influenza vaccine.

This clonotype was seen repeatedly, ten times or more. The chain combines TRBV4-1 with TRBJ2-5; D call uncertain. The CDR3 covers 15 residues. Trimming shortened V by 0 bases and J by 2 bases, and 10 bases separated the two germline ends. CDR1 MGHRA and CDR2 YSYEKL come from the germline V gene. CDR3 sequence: CASSQDVRTQETQYF. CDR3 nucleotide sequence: TGCGCCAGCAGCCAAGACGTGCGTACTCAAGAGACCCAGTACTTC.

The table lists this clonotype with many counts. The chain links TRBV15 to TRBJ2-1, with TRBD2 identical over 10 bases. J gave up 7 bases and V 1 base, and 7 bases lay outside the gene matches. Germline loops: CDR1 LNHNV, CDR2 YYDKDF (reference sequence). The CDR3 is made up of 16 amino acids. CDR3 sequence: CATSRVELAGLNEQFF. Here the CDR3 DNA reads TGTGCCACCAGCAGAGTTGAACTAGCGGGATTAAATGAGCAGTTCTTC. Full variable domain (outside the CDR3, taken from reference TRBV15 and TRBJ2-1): DAMVIQNPRYQVTQFGKPVTLSCSQTLNHNVMYWYQQKSSQAPKLLFHYYDKDFNNEADTPDNFQSRRPNTSFCFLDIRSPGLGDTAMYLCATSRVELAGLNEQFFGPGTRLTVL.

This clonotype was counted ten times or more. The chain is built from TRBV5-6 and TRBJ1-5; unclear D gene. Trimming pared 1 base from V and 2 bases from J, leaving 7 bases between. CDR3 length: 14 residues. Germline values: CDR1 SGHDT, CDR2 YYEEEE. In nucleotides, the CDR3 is TGTGCCAGCAGCTTGAAGGGAGGCAATCAGCCCCAGCATTTT. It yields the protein CASSLKGGNQPQHF.

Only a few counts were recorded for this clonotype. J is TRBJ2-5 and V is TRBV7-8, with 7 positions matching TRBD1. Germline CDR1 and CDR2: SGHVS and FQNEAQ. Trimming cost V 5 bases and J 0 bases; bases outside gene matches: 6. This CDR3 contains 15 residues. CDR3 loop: CASSAETGNQETQYF. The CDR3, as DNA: TGTGCCAGCAGCGCCGAGACAGGGAACCAAGAGACCCAGTACTTC.

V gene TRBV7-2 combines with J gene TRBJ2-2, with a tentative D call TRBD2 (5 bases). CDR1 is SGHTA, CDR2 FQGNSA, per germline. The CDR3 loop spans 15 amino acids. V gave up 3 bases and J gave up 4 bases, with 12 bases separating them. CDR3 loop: CASSFHQGGTGELFF. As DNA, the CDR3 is TGTGCCAGCAGCTTCCACCAAGGAGGCACCGGGGAGCTGTTTTTT.

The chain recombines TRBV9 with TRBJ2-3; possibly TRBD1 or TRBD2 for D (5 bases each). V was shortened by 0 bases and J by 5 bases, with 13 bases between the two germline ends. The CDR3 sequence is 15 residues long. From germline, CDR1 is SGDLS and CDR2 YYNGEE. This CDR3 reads CASSVGGRRGDTQYF. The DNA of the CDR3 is TGTGCCAGCAGCGTAGGAGGGAGAAGGGGAGATACGCAGTATTTT.

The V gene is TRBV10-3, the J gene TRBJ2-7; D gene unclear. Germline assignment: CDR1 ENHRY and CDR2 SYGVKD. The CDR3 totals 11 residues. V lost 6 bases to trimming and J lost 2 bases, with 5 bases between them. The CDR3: CAISDTYEQYF. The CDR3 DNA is TGTGCCATCAGCGACACCTACGAGCAGTACTTC.

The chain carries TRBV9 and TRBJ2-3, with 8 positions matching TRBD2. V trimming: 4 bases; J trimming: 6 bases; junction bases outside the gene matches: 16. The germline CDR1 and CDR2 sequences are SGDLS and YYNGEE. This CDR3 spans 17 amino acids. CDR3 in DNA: TGTGCCAGCAGCTTCTCGGGAGGGGTGAAGACGTCCGATACGCAGTATTTT. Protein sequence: CASSFSGGVKTSDTQYF.

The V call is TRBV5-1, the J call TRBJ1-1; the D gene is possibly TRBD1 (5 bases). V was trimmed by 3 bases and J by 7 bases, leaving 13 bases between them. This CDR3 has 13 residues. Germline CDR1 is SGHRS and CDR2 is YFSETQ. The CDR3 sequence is CASSWGPTNEAFF. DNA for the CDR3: TGCGCCAGCAGCTGGGGACCGACGAATGAAGCTTTCTTT.

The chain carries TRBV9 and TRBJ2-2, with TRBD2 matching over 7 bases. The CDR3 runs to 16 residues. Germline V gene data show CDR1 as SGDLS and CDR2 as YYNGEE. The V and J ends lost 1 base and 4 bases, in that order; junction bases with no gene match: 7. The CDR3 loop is CASSVNVGGPTGELFF. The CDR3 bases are TGTGCCAGCAGCGTAAACGTGGGAGGGCCCACCGGGGAGCTGTTTTTT.

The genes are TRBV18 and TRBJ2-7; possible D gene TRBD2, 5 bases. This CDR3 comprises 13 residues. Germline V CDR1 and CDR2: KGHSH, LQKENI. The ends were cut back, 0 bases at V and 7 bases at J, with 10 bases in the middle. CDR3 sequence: CASSPPRAEEQYF. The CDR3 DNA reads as TGTGCCAGCTCACCACCGAGGGCGGAAGAGCAGTACTTC.

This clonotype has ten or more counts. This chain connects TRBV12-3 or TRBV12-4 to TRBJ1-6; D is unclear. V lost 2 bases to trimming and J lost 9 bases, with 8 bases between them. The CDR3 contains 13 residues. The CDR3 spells CASSLSVGSPLHF. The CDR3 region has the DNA TGTGCCAGCAGTTTATCAGTGGGTTCACCCCTCCACTTT.

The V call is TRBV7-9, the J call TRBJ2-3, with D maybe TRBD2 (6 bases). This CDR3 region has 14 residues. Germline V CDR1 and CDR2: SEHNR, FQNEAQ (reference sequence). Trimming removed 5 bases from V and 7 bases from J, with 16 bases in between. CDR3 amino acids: CASSGVVGGYTQYF. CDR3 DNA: TGTGCCAGCAGCGGAGTCGTGGGAGGTTATACGCAGTATTTT. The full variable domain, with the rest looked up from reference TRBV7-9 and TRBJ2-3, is DTGVSQNPRHKITKRGQNVTFRCDPISEHNRLYWYRQTLGQGPEFLTYFQNEAQLEKSRLLSDRFSAERPKGSFSTLEIQRTEQGDSAMYLCASSGVVGGYTQYFGPGTRLTVL.

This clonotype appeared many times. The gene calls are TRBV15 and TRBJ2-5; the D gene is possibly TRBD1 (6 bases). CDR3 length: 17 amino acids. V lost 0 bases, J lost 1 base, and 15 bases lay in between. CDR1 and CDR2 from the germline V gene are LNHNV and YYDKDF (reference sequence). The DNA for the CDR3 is TGTGCCACCAGCAGAGATTACCCCACAGGGTCCCAAGAGACCCAGTACTTC. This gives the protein CATSRDYPTGSQETQYF.

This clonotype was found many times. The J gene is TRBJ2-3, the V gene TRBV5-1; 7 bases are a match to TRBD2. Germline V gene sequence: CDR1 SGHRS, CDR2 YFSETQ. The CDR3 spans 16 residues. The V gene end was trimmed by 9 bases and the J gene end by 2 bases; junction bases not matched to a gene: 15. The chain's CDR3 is CATSPGGTIVTDTQYF. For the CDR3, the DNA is TGCGCCACCTCACCAGGAGGGACTATTGTCACAGATACGCAGTATTTT. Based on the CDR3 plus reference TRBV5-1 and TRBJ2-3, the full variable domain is KAGVTQTPRYLIKTRGQQVTLSCSPISGHRSVSWYQQTPGQGLQFLFEYFSETQRNKGNFPGRFSGRQFSNSRSEMNVSTLELGDSALYLCATSPGGTIVTDTQYFGPGTRLTVL.

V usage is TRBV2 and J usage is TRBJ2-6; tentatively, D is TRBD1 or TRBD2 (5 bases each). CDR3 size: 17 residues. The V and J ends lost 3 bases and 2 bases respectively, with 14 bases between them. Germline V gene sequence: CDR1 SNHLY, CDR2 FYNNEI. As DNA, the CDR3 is TGTGCCAGCAGTGAGAAGGGGATGAGGGCTGGGGCCAACGTCCTGACTTTC. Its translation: CASSEKGMRAGANVLTF. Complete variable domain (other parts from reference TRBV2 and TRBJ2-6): EPEVTQTPSHQVTQMGQEVILRCVPISNHLYFYWYRQILGQKVEFLVSFYNNEISEKSEIFDDQFSVERPDGSNFTLKIRSTKLEDSAMYFCASSEKGMRAGANVLTFGAGSRLTVL.

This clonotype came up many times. CDR3 sequence (DNA): TGCAGTGCTAGCGGGAGGAGCACAGATACGCAGTATTTT. It codes for CSASGRSTDTQYF. V gene TRBV20-1 combines with J gene TRBJ2-3; 7 bases agree with TRBD2. The length of the CDR3 is 13 residues. Trimming cost V 3 bases and J 0 bases; bases outside gene matches: 0. From germline, CDR1 is DFQATT and CDR2 SNEGSKA (reference sequence).

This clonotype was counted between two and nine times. CDR3 sequence reads: CASSVSVSVEQFF. CDR3 nucleotides: TGTGCCAGCAGCGTCTCCGTTTCAGTTGAGCAGTTCTTC. The chain links TRBV9 to TRBJ2-1; no definite D call. There are 13 residues in the CDR3. The V end was cut by 2 bases, the J end by 9 bases, with 12 bases between. The germline CDR1 and CDR2 sequences are SGDLS and YYNGEE.

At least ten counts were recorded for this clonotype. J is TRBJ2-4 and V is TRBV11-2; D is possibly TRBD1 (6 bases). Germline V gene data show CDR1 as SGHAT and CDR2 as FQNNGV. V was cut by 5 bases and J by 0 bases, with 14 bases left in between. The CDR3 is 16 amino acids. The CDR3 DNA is TGTGCCAGCAGCCCAGACAGGTTTCTAGCCAAAAACATTCAGTACTTC. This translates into CASSPDRFLAKNIQYF.